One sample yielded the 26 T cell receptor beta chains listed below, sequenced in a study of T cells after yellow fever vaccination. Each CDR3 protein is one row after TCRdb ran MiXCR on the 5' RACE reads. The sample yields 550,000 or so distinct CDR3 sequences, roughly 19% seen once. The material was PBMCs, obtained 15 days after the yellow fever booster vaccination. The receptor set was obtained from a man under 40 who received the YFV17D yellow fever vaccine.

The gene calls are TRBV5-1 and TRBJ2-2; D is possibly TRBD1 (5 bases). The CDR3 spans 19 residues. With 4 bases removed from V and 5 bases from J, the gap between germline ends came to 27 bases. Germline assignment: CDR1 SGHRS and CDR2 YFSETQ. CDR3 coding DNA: TGCGCCAGCAGCCCGTCCCCCCTTGGTCCCCAGGGCAGAACCGGGGAGCTGTTTTTT. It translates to CASSPSPLGPQGRTGELFF.

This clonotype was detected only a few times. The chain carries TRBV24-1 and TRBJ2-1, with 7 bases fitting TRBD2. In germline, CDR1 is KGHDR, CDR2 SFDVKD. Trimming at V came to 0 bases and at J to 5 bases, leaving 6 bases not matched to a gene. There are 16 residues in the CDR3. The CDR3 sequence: CATSDLMLADNNEQFF. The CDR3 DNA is TGTGCCACCAGTGATTTGATGCTAGCGGACAACAATGAGCAGTTCTTC.

DNA of the CDR3: TGTGCCAGCAGTGTTACCTTAAGTTTCGACGAGCAGTACTTC. Translation: CASSVTLSFDEQYF. The V gene is TRBV25-1, the J gene TRBJ2-7; D not certain. The CDR3 is 14 amino acids. Germline-derived CDR1 and CDR2 are MGHDK and SYGVNS. V lost 4 bases, J lost 5 bases, and 15 bases lay in between.

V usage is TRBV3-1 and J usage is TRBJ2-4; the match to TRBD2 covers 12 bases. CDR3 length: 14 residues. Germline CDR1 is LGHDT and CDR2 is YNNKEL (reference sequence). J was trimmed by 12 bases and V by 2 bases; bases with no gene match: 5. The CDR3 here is CASSQSETSGSQYF. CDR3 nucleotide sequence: TGTGCCAGCAGCCAATCCGAGACTAGCGGGAGTCAGTACTTC.

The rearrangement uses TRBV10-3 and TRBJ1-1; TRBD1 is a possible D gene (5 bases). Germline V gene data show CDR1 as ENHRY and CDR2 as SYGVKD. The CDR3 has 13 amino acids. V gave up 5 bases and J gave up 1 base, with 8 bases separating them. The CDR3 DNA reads TGTGCCATCAGTCCCGGGACGAACACTGAAGCTTTCTTT. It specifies CAISPGTNTEAFF.

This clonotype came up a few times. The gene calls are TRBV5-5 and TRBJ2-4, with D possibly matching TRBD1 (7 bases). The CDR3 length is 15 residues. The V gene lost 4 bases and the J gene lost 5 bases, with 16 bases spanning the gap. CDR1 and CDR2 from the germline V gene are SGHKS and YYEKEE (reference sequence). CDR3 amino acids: CASSLDGGQQNIQYF. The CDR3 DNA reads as TGTGCCAGCAGCCTGGACGGGGGACAGCAAAACATTCAGTACTTC.

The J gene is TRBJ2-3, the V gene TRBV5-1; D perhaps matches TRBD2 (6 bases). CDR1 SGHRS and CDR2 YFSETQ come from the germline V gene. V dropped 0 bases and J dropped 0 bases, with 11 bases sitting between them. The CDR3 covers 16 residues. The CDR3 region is CASSLGTNSSTDTQYF. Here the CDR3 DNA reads TGCGCCAGCAGCTTGGGGACTAACAGTAGCACAGATACGCAGTATTTT.

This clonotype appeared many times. For the CDR3, the DNA is TGCGCCAGCAGCTTGGACGGGAGCTCCTACAATGAGCAGTTCTTC. Translated: CASSLDGSSYNEQFF. The V gene is TRBV5-1, the J gene TRBJ2-1, with a weak D call TRBD2 (6 bases). This CDR3 has 15 amino acids. Germline V gene data show CDR1 as SGHRS and CDR2 as YFSETQ. The germline V and J ends were trimmed by 0 bases and 0 bases, with 7 bases remaining between them. Supplemented by reference TRBV5-1 and TRBJ2-1, the full variable domain reads KAGVTQTPRYLIKTRGQQVTLSCSPISGHRSVSWYQQTPGQGLQFLFEYFSETQRNKGNFPGRFSGRQFSNSRSEMNVSTLELGDSALYLCASSLDGSSYNEQFFGPGTRLTVL.

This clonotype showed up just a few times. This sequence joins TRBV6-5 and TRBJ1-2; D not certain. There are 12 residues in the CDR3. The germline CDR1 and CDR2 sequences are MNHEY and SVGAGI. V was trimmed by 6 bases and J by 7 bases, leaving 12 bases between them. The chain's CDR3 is CASRAGLSGYTF. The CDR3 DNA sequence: TGTGCCAGCAGGGCGGGCCTTTCTGGCTACACCTTC.

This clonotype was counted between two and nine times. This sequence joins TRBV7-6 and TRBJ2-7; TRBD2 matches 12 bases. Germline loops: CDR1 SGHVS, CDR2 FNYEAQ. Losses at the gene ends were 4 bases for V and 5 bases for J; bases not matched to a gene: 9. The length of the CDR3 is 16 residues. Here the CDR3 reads CASSSRATSGRDEQYF. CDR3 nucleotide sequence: TGTGCCAGCAGCTCTCGAGCGACTAGCGGGAGAGACGAGCAGTACTTC.

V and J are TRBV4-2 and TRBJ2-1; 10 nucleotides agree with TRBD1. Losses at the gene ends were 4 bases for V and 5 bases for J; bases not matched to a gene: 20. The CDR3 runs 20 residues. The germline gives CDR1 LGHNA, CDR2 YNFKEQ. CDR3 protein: CASSPGQGILGWRENNEQFF. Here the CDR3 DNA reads TGTGCCAGCAGCCCGGGACAGGGGATCTTAGGATGGCGAGAAAACAATGAGCAGTTCTTC.

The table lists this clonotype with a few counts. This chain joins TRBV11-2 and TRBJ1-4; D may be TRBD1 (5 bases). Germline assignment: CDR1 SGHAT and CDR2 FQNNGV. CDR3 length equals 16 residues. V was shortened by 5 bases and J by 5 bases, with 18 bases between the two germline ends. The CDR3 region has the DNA TGTGCCAGCAGCCCTACCCCCGGGGGGAGGAATGAAAAACTGTTTTTT. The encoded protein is CASSPTPGGRNEKLFF. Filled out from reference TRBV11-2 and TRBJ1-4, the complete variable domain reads EAGVAQSPRYKIIEKRQSVAFWCNPISGHATLYWYQQILGQGPKLLIQFQNNGVVDDSQLPKDRFSAERLKGVDSTLKIQPAKLEDSAVYLCASSPTPGGRNEKLFFGSGTQLSVL.

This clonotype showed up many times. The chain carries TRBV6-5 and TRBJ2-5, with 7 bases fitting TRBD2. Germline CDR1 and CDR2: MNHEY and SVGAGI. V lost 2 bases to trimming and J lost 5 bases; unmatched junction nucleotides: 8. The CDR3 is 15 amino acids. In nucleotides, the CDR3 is TGTGCCAGCAGTTACGCGGCGGGAGCAGGGGAGACCCAGTACTTC. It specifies CASSYAAGAGETQYF.

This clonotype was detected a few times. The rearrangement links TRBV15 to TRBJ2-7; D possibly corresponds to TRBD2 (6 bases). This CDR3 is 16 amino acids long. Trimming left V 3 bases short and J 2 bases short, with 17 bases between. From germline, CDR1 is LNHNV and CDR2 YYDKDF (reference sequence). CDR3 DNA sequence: TGTGCCACCAGCAGCCCCCTGGGGCGGGAAACCTACGAGCAGTACTTC. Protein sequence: CATSSPLGRETYEQYF.

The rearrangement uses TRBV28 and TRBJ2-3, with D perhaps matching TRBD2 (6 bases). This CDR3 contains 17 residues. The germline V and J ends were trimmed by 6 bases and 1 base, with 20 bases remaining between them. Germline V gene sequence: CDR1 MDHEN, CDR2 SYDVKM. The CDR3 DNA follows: TGTGCCAGCAGGAGGGATTTGGCGGGACTCCGCACAGATACGCAGTATTTT. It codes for CASRRDLAGLRTDTQYF. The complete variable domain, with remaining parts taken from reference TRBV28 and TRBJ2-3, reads DVKVTQSSRYLVKRTGEKVFLECVQDMDHENMFWYRQDPGLGLRLIYFSYDVKMKEKGDIPEGYSVSREKKERFSLILESASTNQTSMYLCASRRDLAGLRTDTQYFGPGTRLTVL.

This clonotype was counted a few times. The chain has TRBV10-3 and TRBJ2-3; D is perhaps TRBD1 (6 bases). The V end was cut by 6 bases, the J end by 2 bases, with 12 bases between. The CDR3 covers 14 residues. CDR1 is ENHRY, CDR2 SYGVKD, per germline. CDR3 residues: CAISRDTYTDTQYF. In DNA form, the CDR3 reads TGTGCCATCAGCCGGGACACGTACACAGATACGCAGTATTTT.

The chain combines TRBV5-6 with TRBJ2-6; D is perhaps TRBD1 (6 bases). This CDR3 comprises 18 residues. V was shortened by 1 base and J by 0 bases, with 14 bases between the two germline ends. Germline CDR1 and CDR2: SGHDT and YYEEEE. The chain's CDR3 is CASSLYQGTPSGANVLTF. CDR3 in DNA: TGTGCCAGCAGCTTGTATCAGGGGACCCCCTCTGGGGCCAACGTCCTGACTTTC. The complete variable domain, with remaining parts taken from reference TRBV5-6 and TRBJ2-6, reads DAGVTQSPTHLIKTRGQQVTLRCSPKSGHDTVSWYQQALGQGPQFIFQYYEEEERQRGNFPDRFSGHQFPNYSSELNVNALLLGDSALYLCASSLYQGTPSGANVLTFGAGSRLTVL.

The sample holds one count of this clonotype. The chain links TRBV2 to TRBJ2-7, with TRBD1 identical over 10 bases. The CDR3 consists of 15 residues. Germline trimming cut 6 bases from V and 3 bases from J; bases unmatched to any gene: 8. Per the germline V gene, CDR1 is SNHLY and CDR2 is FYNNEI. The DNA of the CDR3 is TGTGCCAGCAGCCGACCCGGGACAGGGGACTACGAGCAGTACTTC. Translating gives CASSRPGTGDYEQYF.

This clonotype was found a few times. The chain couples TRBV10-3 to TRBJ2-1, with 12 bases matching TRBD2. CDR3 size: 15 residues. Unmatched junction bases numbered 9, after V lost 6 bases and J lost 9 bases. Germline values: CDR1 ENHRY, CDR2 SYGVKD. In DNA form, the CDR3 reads TGTGCCATCAGATCCCTAGCGGGAGGGCCGGGTGAGCAGTTCTTC. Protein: CAIRSLAGGPGEQFF.

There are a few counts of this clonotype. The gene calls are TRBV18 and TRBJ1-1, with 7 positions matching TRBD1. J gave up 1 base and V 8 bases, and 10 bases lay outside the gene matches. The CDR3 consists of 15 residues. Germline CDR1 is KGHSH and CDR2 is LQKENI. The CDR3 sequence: CASATPYRGNTEAFF. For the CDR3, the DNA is TGTGCCAGCGCTACACCCTACAGGGGGAACACTGAAGCTTTCTTT.

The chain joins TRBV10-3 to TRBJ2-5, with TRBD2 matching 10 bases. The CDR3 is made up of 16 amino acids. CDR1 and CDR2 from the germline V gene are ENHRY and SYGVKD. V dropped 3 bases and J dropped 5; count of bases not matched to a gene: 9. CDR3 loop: CAISDVSSGRGETQYF. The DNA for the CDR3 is TGTGCCATCAGTGATGTGTCTAGCGGGAGAGGGGAGACCCAGTACTTC.

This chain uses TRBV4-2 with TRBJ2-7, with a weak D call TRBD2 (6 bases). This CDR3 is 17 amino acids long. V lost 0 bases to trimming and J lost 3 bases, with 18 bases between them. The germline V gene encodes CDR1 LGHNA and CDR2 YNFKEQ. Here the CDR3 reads CASSQDLSGLVGYEQYF. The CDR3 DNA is TGTGCCAGCAGCCAAGATCTGTCGGGACTGGTTGGCTACGAGCAGTACTTC.

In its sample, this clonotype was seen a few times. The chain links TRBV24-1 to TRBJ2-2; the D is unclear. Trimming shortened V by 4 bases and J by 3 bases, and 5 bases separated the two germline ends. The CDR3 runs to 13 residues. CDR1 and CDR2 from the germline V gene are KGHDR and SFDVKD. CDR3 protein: CATSEEYTGELFF. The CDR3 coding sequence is TGTGCCACCAGTGAGGAATACACCGGGGAGCTGTTTTTT.

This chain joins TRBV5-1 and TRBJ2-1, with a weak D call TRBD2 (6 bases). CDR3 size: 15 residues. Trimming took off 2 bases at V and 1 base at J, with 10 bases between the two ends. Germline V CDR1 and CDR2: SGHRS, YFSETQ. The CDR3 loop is CASSFSGLSYNEQFF. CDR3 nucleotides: TGCGCCAGCAGCTTCTCGGGACTTTCCTACAATGAGCAGTTCTTC.

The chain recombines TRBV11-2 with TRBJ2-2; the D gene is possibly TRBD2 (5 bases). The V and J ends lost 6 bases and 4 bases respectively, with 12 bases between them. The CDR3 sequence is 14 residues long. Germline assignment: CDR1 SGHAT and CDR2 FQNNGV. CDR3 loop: CASSSGLITGELFF. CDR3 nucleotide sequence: TGTGCCAGCAGTAGTGGACTTATCACCGGGGAGCTGTTTTTT. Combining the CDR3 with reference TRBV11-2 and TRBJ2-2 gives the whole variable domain EAGVAQSPRYKIIEKRQSVAFWCNPISGHATLYWYQQILGQGPKLLIQFQNNGVVDDSQLPKDRFSAERLKGVDSTLKIQPAKLEDSAVYLCASSSGLITGELFFGEGSRLTVL.

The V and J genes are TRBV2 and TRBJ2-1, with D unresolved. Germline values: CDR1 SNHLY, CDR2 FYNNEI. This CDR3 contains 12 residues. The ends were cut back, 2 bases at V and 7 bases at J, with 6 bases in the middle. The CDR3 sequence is CASSEMTNEQFF. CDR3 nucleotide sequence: TGTGCCAGCAGTGAAATGACAAATGAGCAGTTCTTC.